The 3 T cell receptor beta chains below were found in one sample sequenced in a study of T cell repertoires in cytomegalovirus infection. A single record per CDR3 protein comes from TCRdb applying MiXCR to the reads. The sample holds approximately 990,000 distinct CDR3 sequences, about 33% seen once. No antigens are known for them. The specimen was cultured CD8+ T cells from PBMCs, collected from culture after CMV antigen stimulation. All receptors derive from a human donor in good health (CMV status not recorded). Some clones in this sample may be carry-over from other donors' samples.

Points on this clonotype: At one boundary the junction diverges from the germline segment, which might be a read error. The CDR3 region has the DNA TGCAGTGCTAATGAGGAGTTCTTC. Its protein product is CSANEEFF. V gene TRBV20-1 combines with J gene TRBJ2-1; D remains unclear. The CDR3 runs 8 residues. Looked up from germline, CDR1 is DFQATT and CDR2 is SNEGSKA (reference sequence).

This clonotype was seen a handful of times. The chain joins TRBV4-1 to TRBJ2-1; TRBD2 matches 15 bases. Germline CDR1 MGHRA, CDR2 YSYEKL. V lost 4 bases, J lost 9 bases, and 7 bases stayed unmatched. The CDR3 is 16 amino acids. The CDR3 region is CASSPTGLAGGREQFF. The CDR3 DNA reads TGCGCCAGCAGCCCTACGGGACTAGCGGGGGGACGTGAGCAGTTCTTC.

This clonotype has just a few counts. The gene calls are TRBV27 and TRBJ2-5, with D perhaps matching TRBD2 (6 bases). The CDR3 length is 13 residues. V lost 11 bases and J lost 5, with 18 bases in between. Germline V gene data show CDR1 as MNHEY and CDR2 as SMNVEV (reference sequence). CDR3 DNA: TGTGCCGTTTCGGGGGACGGTGTGGAGACCCAGTACTTC. It encodes CAVSGDGVETQYF.